These 25 T cell receptor beta chains were sequenced from one sample in a study of shared clonotypes between healthy human individuals. The table came from immunoSEQ multiplex PCR; TCRdb's copy has only in-frame clones and leaves some out. The sample gives about 1 million clones, roughly 75% of which show up once; approximately 1.5% is in the top ten. Sequenced input: memory CD4+ T cells sorted from blood. The subset here: CD45RA-negative fraction. The source of these receptors is a man aged 18 to 29 in good health.

On this clone: Other DNA sequences in the sample encode the same CDR3. The chain uses TRBV30 and TRBJ1-2; maybe TRBD1 (6 bases). Between the trimmed V and J ends, which lost 3 bases and 8 bases, there was a span of 22 bases. The germline V gene encodes CDR1 GTSNPN and CDR2 SVGIG (reference sequence). This CDR3 region has 15 residues. Here the CDR3 reads CAWRINRAGVGGYTF. CDR3 nucleotide sequence: TGTGCCTGGAGGATCAACAGGGCTGGGGTAGGAGGCTACACCTTC. Looking up the rest from reference TRBV30 and TRBJ1-2 gives the full variable domain: SQTIHQWPATLVQPVGSPLSLECTVEGTSNPNLYWYRQAAGRGLQLLFYSVGIGQISSEVPQNLSASRPQDRQFILSSKKLLLSDSGFYLCAWRINRAGVGGYTFGSGTRLTVV.

Here the CDR3 reads CASSRGVKPNYGYTF. In nucleotides, the CDR3 is TGTGCCAGTAGTAGGGGAGTAAAGCCTAACTATGGCTACACCTTC. The chain is built from TRBV19 and TRBJ1-2; D uncertain. Germline V lookup: CDR1 LNHDA, CDR2 SQIVND (reference sequence). V was shortened by 4 bases and J by 0 bases, with 12 bases between the two germline ends. This CDR3 is built from 15 residues.

In this sample, this clone turned up once. Other DNA variants within this sample encode the same CDR3. The rearrangement links TRBV6-5 to TRBJ1-3; D is ambiguous. The CDR3 loop spans 12 amino acids. Deletions cut 8 bases from V and 0 bases from J, with 5 bases between. Looked up from germline, CDR1 is MNHEY and CDR2 is SVGAGI. CDR3 in amino acids: CASVGSGNTIYF. The CDR3 DNA reads TGTGCCAGCGTGGGCTCTGGAAACACCATATATTTT.

This clone occurred a few times. J is TRBJ1-2 and V is TRBV7-2; D remains ambiguous. The CDR3 totals 12 residues. Germline lookup yields CDR1 SGHTA and CDR2 FQGNSA. V was clipped by 5 bases and J by 4 bases, with 8 bases between them. The CDR3 loop reads CASSVDLYGYTF. Written as DNA, the CDR3 is TGTGCCAGCAGCGTCGATCTCTATGGCTACACCTTC.

This clone was recorded a few times. This chain connects TRBV28 to TRBJ1-2; D gene ambiguous. V lost 5 bases and J 8 bases, leaving 18 bases between the germline ends. The CDR3 has 14 amino acids. Germline V gene lookup returns CDR1 MDHEN and CDR2 SYDVKM. The CDR3 DNA sequence: TGTGCCAGCAGTCCGCCGAGGGATGCTGGGGGCTACACCTTC. This sequence encodes CASSPPRDAGGYTF.

The chain carries TRBV28 and TRBJ1-3, with D possibly being TRBD1 (6 bases). V lost 2 bases, J lost 4 bases, and 12 bases lay in between. Germline V gives CDR1 MDHEN, CDR2 SYDVKM. This CDR3 comprises 15 residues. CDR3 sequence: CASSLNRERGNTIYF. The CDR3, as DNA: TGTGCCAGCAGTTTAAACAGGGAAAGAGGAAACACCATATATTTT.

This clone was counted between two and nine times. The chain couples TRBV1 to TRBJ1-5. TRBV1 is designated a pseudogene. CDR3 size: 12 residues. Here the CDR3 reads CTSSHTRQPQHF. The DNA for the CDR3 is TGCACCAGCAGCCATACCCGTCAGCCCCAGCATTTT.

Only one count was recorded for this clone. The chain has TRBV10-3 and TRBJ2-2, with TRBD2 matching over 9 bases. From germline, CDR1 is ENHRY and CDR2 SYGVKD. The CDR3 extends over 15 amino acids. The ends lost 5 bases at V and 4 bases at J; junction bases unmatched: 5. The CDR3 loop reads CAISSTSGGTGELFF. CDR3 nucleotides: TGTGCCATCAGTTCGACTAGCGGAGGCACCGGGGAGCTGTTTTTT.

The chain has TRBV5-7 and TRBJ2-7; TRBD1 aligns across 8 bases. TRBV5-7 is identified as an open reading frame with a role that is uncertain. The CDR3 sequence is 14 residues long. The V and J ends lost 4 bases and 2 bases, in that order; junction bases with no gene match: 5. The CDR3 sequence: CASSLPTGAYEQYF. CDR3 sequence (DNA): TGTGCCAGCAGCCTACCGACAGGGGCCTACGAGCAGTACTTC.

The rearrangement uses TRBV20-1 and TRBJ2-7, with D possibly TRBD2 on 5 matching bases. The V and J ends lost 8 bases and 1 base respectively, with 9 bases between them. The CDR3 runs to 11 residues. Germline-derived CDR1 and CDR2 are DFQATT and SNEGSKA (reference sequence). The CDR3 sequence: CSTQRSYEQYF. The CDR3 DNA reads as TGCAGTACCCAGCGGTCCTACGAGCAGTACTTC.

J is TRBJ2-5 and V is TRBV6-1, with D tentatively TRBD1 (6 bases). With 8 bases removed from V and 1 base from J, the gap between germline ends came to 11 bases. CDR3 length: 13 amino acids. Per germline, CDR1 MNHNS and CDR2 SASEGT. This CDR3 is CASSGTIQETQYF. In DNA form, the CDR3 reads TGTGCCAGCTCGGGGACAATCCAAGAGACCCAGTACTTC.

The chain recombines TRBV9 with TRBJ2-5; 13 nucleotides match TRBD2. The V gene end was trimmed by 0 bases and the J gene end by 7 bases; junction bases not matched to a gene: 9. The CDR3 is 17 residues long. Germline loops: CDR1 SGDLS, CDR2 YYNGEE. The CDR3 loop reads CASSVGSTSGRSSTQYF. The CDR3 nucleotides read TGTGCCAGCAGCGTAGGATCGACTAGCGGGAGGTCGTCGACCCAGTACTTC.

The rearrangement links TRBV5-6 to TRBJ2-7, with a possible D match to TRBD1 (6 bases). Trimming stripped 1 base from V and 6 bases from J, with 14 bases between. Germline CDR1 and CDR2: SGHDT and YYEEEE. This CDR3 region has 14 residues. The CDR3 region is CASSLYREQGEQYF. CDR3 bases: TGTGCCAGCAGCTTGTACAGGGAGCAGGGCGAGCAGTACTTC.

The gene calls are TRBV6-1 and TRBJ2-2, with a weak D call TRBD2 (5 bases). Trimming removed 1 base from V and 6 bases from J, with 12 bases in between. The CDR3 is made up of 15 amino acids. The germline V gene encodes CDR1 MNHNS and CDR2 SASEGT. In DNA form, the CDR3 reads TGTGCCAGCAGTGAAGAATTCGGGGTCCCCGGGGAGCTGTTTTTT. Protein: CASSEEFGVPGELFF.

J is TRBJ1-4 and V is TRBV18; 8 bases match TRBD1. Germline V CDR1 and CDR2: KGHSH, LQKENI. The J segment lost 0 bases and the V segment lost 6 bases, leaving 15 bases of the junction unmatched. The length of the CDR3 is 19 residues. The CDR3 region has the DNA TGTGCCAGCTCTCATCGGGGACAGGACCGCCGAGCAACTAATGAAAAACTGTTTTTT. Its protein is CASSHRGQDRRATNEKLFF.

The J gene is TRBJ2-1, the V gene TRBV18; 8 bases line up with TRBD2. CDR1 and CDR2 from the germline V gene are KGHSH and LQKENI. This CDR3 is built from 19 residues. Germline trimming cut 6 bases from V and 7 bases from J; bases unmatched to any gene: 23. For the CDR3, the DNA is TGTGCCAGCTCCCCCGGGCTATCTGCGGGCGGGAGGCGCCAAAATGAGCAGTTCTTC. Protein product: CASSPGLSAGGRRQNEQFF. The full variable domain, its missing parts supplied by reference TRBV18 and TRBJ2-1, is NAGVMQNPRHLVRRRGQEARLRCSPMKGHSHVYWYRQLPEEGLKFMVYLQKENIIDESGMPKERFSAEFPKEGPSILRIQQVVRGDSAAYFCASSPGLSAGGRRQNEQFFGPGTRLTVL.

V gene TRBV5-1 combines with J gene TRBJ2-1, with no clear D. The germline V and J ends were trimmed by 2 bases and 1 base, with 10 bases remaining between them. Germline V gene data show CDR1 as SGHRS and CDR2 as YFSETQ. CDR3 length: 15 residues. CDR3 sequence reads: CASSLDRPSYNEQFF. The CDR3 DNA follows: TGCGCCAGCAGCTTAGATCGGCCGTCCTACAATGAGCAGTTCTTC. Filled out from reference TRBV5-1 and TRBJ2-1, the complete variable domain reads KAGVTQTPRYLIKTRGQQVTLSCSPISGHRSVSWYQQTPGQGLQFLFEYFSETQRNKGNFPGRFSGRQFSNSRSEMNVSTLELGDSALYLCASSLDRPSYNEQFFGPGTRLTVL.

The table lists this clone with a few counts. The chain carries TRBV9 and TRBJ2-7; either TRBD1 or TRBD2 may fit D (5 bases each). Germline values: CDR1 SGDLS, CDR2 YYNGEE. The CDR3 extends over 15 amino acids. V was trimmed by 7 bases and J by 0 bases, leaving 17 bases between them. CDR3 loop: CASAVGDMGSYEQYF. The CDR3 bases are TGTGCCAGCGCGGTGGGGGATATGGGCTCCTACGAGCAGTACTTC.

The chain employs TRBV6-6 and TRBJ1-2, with 9 bases that match TRBD1. Germline CDR1 reads MNHNY; CDR2 reads SVGAGI (reference sequence). Unmatched junction bases numbered 6, after V lost 1 base and J lost 6 bases. The CDR3 covers 15 residues. Written as DNA, the CDR3 is TGTGCCAGCAGTTACTTAAGAGGGACAGGGCATGGCTACACCTTC. Amino acids: CASSYLRGTGHGYTF.

This rearrangement joins TRBV30 to TRBJ1-5; 7 nucleotides align to TRBD1. Germline V gene lookup returns CDR1 GTSNPN and CDR2 SVGIG (reference sequence). The CDR3 is 17 amino acids. J gave up 2 bases and V 2 bases, and 12 bases lay outside the gene matches. CDR3 protein: CAWSLGGGGWGNQPQHF. CDR3 nucleotide sequence: TGTGCCTGGAGTTTGGGTGGAGGGGGCTGGGGCAATCAGCCCCAGCATTTT.

The chain joins TRBV5-5 to TRBJ2-7, with 7 bases matching TRBD1. This CDR3 has 14 amino acids. V gave up 4 bases and J gave up 3 bases; unmatched junction bases: 7. Germline V CDR1 and CDR2: SGHKS, YYEKEE (reference sequence). The chain's CDR3 is CASSAPYRGYEQYF. The CDR3 region has the DNA TGTGCCAGCAGCGCACCTTACAGGGGCTACGAGCAGTACTTC.

The rearrangement uses TRBV27 and TRBJ1-1; unclear D gene. Germline assignment: CDR1 MNHEY and CDR2 SMNVEV (reference sequence). The CDR3 is 14 residues long. The V end was cut by 0 bases, the J end by 5 bases, with 10 bases between. CDR3 region: CASSLSPGGTEAFF. The CDR3 bases are TGTGCCAGCAGTTTATCGCCAGGAGGGACTGAAGCTTTCTTT.

The CDR3 DNA follows: TGCAGCGTCAGACAGGGCCCAGGGGAAAAACTGTTTTTT. Amino acids: CSVRQGPGEKLFF. This chain links TRBV29-1 with TRBJ1-4; 7 bases fit TRBD1. CDR3 length equals 13 residues. Germline assignment: CDR1 SQVTM and CDR2 ANQGSEA. Trimming at V came to 6 bases and at J to 8 bases, leaving 9 bases not matched to a gene.

The chain uses TRBV7-2 and TRBJ2-7; D uncertain. The CDR3 spans 13 residues. CDR1 is SGHTA, CDR2 FQGNSA, per germline. V shed 4 bases and J shed 3 bases, with 10 bases lying between them. For the CDR3, the DNA is TGTGCCAGCAGCTCCGCACTGATCTACGAGCAGTACTTC. Translated: CASSSALIYEQYF. Drawing the rest from reference TRBV7-2 and TRBJ2-7, the complete variable domain is GAGVSQSPSNKVTEKGKDVELRCDPISGHTALYWYRQSLGQGLEFLIYFQGNSAPDKSGLPSDRFSAERTGGSVSTLTIQRTQQEDSAVYLCASSSALIYEQYFGPGTRLTVT.

The rearrangement uses TRBV7-9 and TRBJ2-1; unclear D gene. The CDR3 contains 16 residues. The germline CDR1 and CDR2 sequences are SEHNR and FQNEAQ (reference sequence). V was clipped by 0 bases and J by 0 bases, with 9 bases between them. CDR3 residues: CASSLAFRSSYNEQFF. Here the CDR3 DNA reads TGTGCCAGCAGCTTAGCCTTTAGGTCCTCCTACAATGAGCAGTTCTTC.